The sequence of this T cell receptor (beta chain) was determined in a study of T cell responses to AZD1222 COVID-19 vaccine. Study-wide points: After two AZD1222 doses, spike-specific TCR breadth and depth rose versus day 0. CD4 TCRs covered the whole spike, strongest at regions 160-218 and 743-854.

Some clones are missing from TCRdb's copy, which holds only in-frame ones; the method was immunoSEQ multiplex PCR. The sample yields roughly 110,000 clones, around 88% seen once. A remark on this clone: What it binds is unknown.

The CDR3 is 14 residues long. V dropped 5 bases and J dropped 0 bases, with 10 bases sitting between them. CDR1 is MNHEY and CDR2 is SVGAGI in the germline V gene. This sequence originates from an adult who received the AZD1222 COVID-19 vaccine. The chain recombines TRBV6-5 with TRBJ1-1, with D hard to call. The specimen was peripheral blood, collected 28 days after the second AZD1222 dose. CDR3 DNA: TGTGCCAGCAGTAGGGCAGAAATGAACACTGAAGCTTTCTTT. This encodes CASSRAEMNTEAFF.